This entry lists 4 T cell receptor beta chains sequenced from one sample in a study of CD8 T cells in Susac syndrome. Random hexamers served to reverse transcribe roughly 0.45 to 1 ug RNA. TCRdb reprocessed the immunoSEQ multiplex PCR reads with MiXCR, giving one entry per CDR3 protein. This table holds over 120,000 distinct CDR3 sequences, approximately 93% found once. The sequencing sample was made of CD4+ T cells from PBMCs. These receptors were collected from a human donor in good health.

The gene calls are TRBV29-1 and TRBJ1-2; D is unresolved. Germline V CDR1 and CDR2: SQVTM, ANQGSEA. Between the trimmed V and J ends, which lost 3 bases and 3 bases, there was a span of 11 bases. The CDR3 runs to 13 residues. The CDR3 is CSVDPGPDYGYTF. CDR3 nucleotide sequence: TGCAGCGTTGATCCGGGCCCAGACTATGGCTACACCTTC.

The chain couples TRBV7-3 to TRBJ2-3; 12 bases map to TRBD2. J was trimmed by 2 bases and V by 3 bases; bases with no gene match: 3. This CDR3 is 16 amino acids long. CDR1 is SGHTA and CDR2 is FQGTGA in the germline V gene. The CDR3 protein is CASSFLAGGNTDTQYF. CDR3 bases: TGTGCCAGCAGCTTTCTAGCGGGAGGGAACACAGATACGCAGTATTTT. Full variable domain (missing parts from reference TRBV7-3 and TRBJ2-3): GAGVSQTPSNKVTEKGKYVELRCDPISGHTALYWYRQSLGQGPEFLIYFQGTGAADDSGLPNDRFFAVRPEGSVSTLKIQRTERGDSAVYLCASSFLAGGNTDTQYFGPGTRLTVL.

V is TRBV12-3 or TRBV12-4 and J is TRBJ2-7, with 14 bases identical to TRBD2. V gave up 5 bases and J gave up 3 bases; unmatched junction bases: 3. CDR3 length: 15 residues. The CDR3 loop is CASSMGLAGVYEQYF. DNA for the CDR3: TGTGCCAGCAGTATGGGACTAGCGGGAGTCTACGAGCAGTACTTC.

The CDR3 spells CASSRGGLAGTDTQYF. As DNA, the CDR3 is TGTGCCAGCAGCAGGGGGGGACTAGCGGGCACAGATACGCAGTATTTT. The chain carries TRBV5-6 and TRBJ2-3; 11 nucleotides align to TRBD2. The junction had 5 bases not matched to a gene; V was cut back by 4 bases and J by 1 base. Per germline, CDR1 SGHDT and CDR2 YYEEEE. This CDR3 is 16 amino acids long.